This entry lists 29 T cell receptor beta chains sequenced from one sample in a study of blood T cell repertoires in COVID-19. Using immunoSEQ multiplex PCR, the repertoire was profiled, and TCRdb retains in-frame clones only, with some absent. The table includes around 260,000 clones, 70% to 90% detected once. What was sequenced was peripheral blood. All receptors come from a human donor in a cohort sampled during active COVID-19.

The rearrangement uses TRBV7-2 and TRBJ2-5, with 11 nucleotides matching TRBD2. The trim removed 6 bases at V and 5 bases at J, leaving 5 bases unmatched. Germline V lookup: CDR1 SGHTA, CDR2 FQGNSA. The length of the CDR3 is 14 residues. CDR3 in amino acids: CASSSGGAGETQYF. CDR3 DNA: TGTGCCAGCAGTAGCGGGGGGGCGGGCGAGACCCAGTACTTC.

This clone was seen only once. This chain joins TRBV4-3 and TRBJ2-3, with D hard to call. The germline V gene encodes CDR1 LGHNA and CDR2 YSLEER. The CDR3 runs to 13 residues. Trimming took 3 bases from V and 4 from J, leaving 8 bases between them. This CDR3 reads CASSHTAPDTQYF. The CDR3 DNA follows: TGCGCCAGCAGCCACACAGCCCCAGATACGCAGTATTTT.

The chain recombines TRBV5-6 with TRBJ2-7; the D is unclear. Trimming stripped 3 bases from V and 5 bases from J, with 9 bases between. This CDR3 contains 12 residues. Germline CDR1 SGHDT, CDR2 YYEEEE. The CDR3 spells CASSWARHEQYF. CDR3 coding DNA: TGTGCCAGCAGCTGGGCCCGCCACGAGCAGTACTTC.

The chain has TRBV7-8 and TRBJ1-1, with a weak D call TRBD1 (5 bases). CDR1 and CDR2 (germline): SGHVS, FQNEAQ. This CDR3 contains 15 residues. The germline V and J ends were trimmed by 5 bases and 1 base, with 14 bases remaining between them. Written as DNA, the CDR3 is TGTGCCAGCAGCCCGATCCCGGGGGAGAACACTGAAGCTTTCTTT. It is translated as CASSPIPGENTEAFF.

This clone was counted a single time. This sequence joins TRBV5-1 and TRBJ1-2; tentatively, D is TRBD1 (5 bases). Trimming shortened V by 4 bases and J by 5 bases, and 12 bases separated the two germline ends. The CDR3 sequence is 13 residues long. Per germline, CDR1 SGHRS and CDR2 YFSETQ. The CDR3: CASSNQGFYGYTF. CDR3 DNA: TGCGCCAGCAGCAATCAGGGATTTTATGGCTACACCTTC.

This clone was seen only once. The V and J genes are TRBV6-5 and TRBJ1-2; 8 bases fit TRBD1. V lost 6 bases to trimming and J lost 4 bases; unmatched junction nucleotides: 4. The CDR3 consists of 13 residues. Germline V gene sequence: CDR1 MNHEY, CDR2 SVGAGI. CDR3 coding DNA: TGTGCCAGCAGGGGGACAGGTGCCTATGGCTACACCTTC. Translation gives CASRGTGAYGYTF.

The chain uses TRBV29-1 and TRBJ1-3, with 11 bases aligning to TRBD1. Germline CDR1 and CDR2: SQVTM and ANQGSEA. Trimming removed 6 bases from V and 4 bases from J; junction bases left unmatched: 2. CDR3 size: 13 residues. CDR3 sequence: CSVGTGGGNTIYF. The CDR3 DNA reads as TGCAGCGTCGGGACAGGGGGGGGAAACACCATATATTTT.

The chain uses TRBV6-6 and TRBJ1-5; D is unclear. Trimming stripped 6 bases from V and 11 bases from J, with 20 bases between. Germline V CDR1 and CDR2: MNHNY, SVGAGI (reference sequence). The CDR3 totals 14 residues. CDR3 sequence: CASRETRMATSQHF. CDR3 sequence (DNA): TGTGCCAGCAGAGAGACCAGGATGGCAACGTCCCAGCATTTT.

V gene TRBV4-3 combines with J gene TRBJ1-2; 10 bases match TRBD1. The germline V gene has CDR1 LGHNA and CDR2 YSLEER. The CDR3 loop spans 17 amino acids. The V gene end was trimmed by 0 bases and the J gene end by 1 base; junction bases not matched to a gene: 5. The CDR3 reads CASSQDRTGGSNYGYTF. The CDR3 DNA sequence: TGCGCCAGCAGCCAAGATAGGACAGGGGGGAGTAACTATGGCTACACCTTC.

The J gene is TRBJ1-2, the V gene TRBV28, with 10 bases fitting TRBD1. The J segment lost 4 bases and the V segment lost 1 base, leaving 6 bases of the junction unmatched. The CDR3 has 16 residues. The germline V gene has CDR1 MDHEN and CDR2 SYDVKM. The CDR3, as DNA: TGTGCCAGCAGTTTATCCCGCCGGACAGGGGGCTATGGCTACACCTTC. Its protein product is CASSLSRRTGGYGYTF.

The table lists this clone with a count of one. The V and J genes are TRBV24-1 and TRBJ1-2; TRBD1 agrees at 7 bases. The trim removed 4 bases at V and 7 bases at J, leaving 14 bases unmatched. CDR1 is KGHDR, CDR2 SFDVKD, per germline. The CDR3 has 16 amino acids. The CDR3 DNA is TGTGCCACCAGTGACACAAGGACAGGACCTAACGTTGGCTACACCTTC. This translates into CATSDTRTGPNVGYTF.

The chain combines TRBV30 with TRBJ1-1; D remains ambiguous. The length of the CDR3 is 11 residues. The ends were cut back, 2 bases at V and 1 base at J, with 2 bases in the middle. Germline V CDR1 and CDR2: GTSNPN, SVGIG (reference sequence). CDR3 in amino acids: CAWSRNTEAFF. CDR3 nucleotide sequence: TGTGCCTGGAGTCGGAACACTGAAGCTTTCTTT.

The chain recombines TRBV5-1 with TRBJ2-1; no firm D call. Germline CDR1 SGHRS, CDR2 YFSETQ. This CDR3 is built from 15 residues. Trimming pared 0 bases from V and 4 bases from J, leaving 11 bases between. CDR3 nucleotides: TGCGCCAGCAGCTTGGAAGAGCCTTTTTACAATGAGCAGTTCTTC. It translates to CASSLEEPFYNEQFF.

The J gene is TRBJ2-1, the V gene TRBV2, with 9 positions matching TRBD2. V shed 6 bases and J 0 bases; nucleotides not matched to a gene: 3. Germline values: CDR1 SNHLY, CDR2 FYNNEI. The CDR3 has 15 amino acids. The CDR3 reads CASRSGGHSYNEQFF. The CDR3 DNA is TGTGCCAGCAGAAGCGGGGGGCACTCCTACAATGAGCAGTTCTTC.

The chain recombines TRBV28 with TRBJ1-1; D is uncertain. V lost 5 bases and J 6 bases, leaving 10 bases between the germline ends. Germline CDR1 MDHEN, CDR2 SYDVKM. The CDR3 extends over 12 amino acids. The CDR3 coding sequence is TGTGCCAGCAGTGTGGGGAGGGCTGAAGCTTTCTTT. It yields the protein CASSVGRAEAFF.

The chain recombines TRBV7-2 with TRBJ2-7; 7 nucleotides line up with TRBD2. The CDR3 loop spans 15 amino acids. Germline assignment: CDR1 SGHTA and CDR2 FQGNSA. Trimming at V came to 1 base and at J to 3 bases, leaving 6 bases not matched to a gene. CDR3 in amino acids: CASSLVRRGYYEQYF. CDR3 sequence (DNA): TGTGCCAGCAGCTTAGTTCGGCGGGGGTACTACGAGCAGTACTTC.

The V and J genes are TRBV5-1 and TRBJ1-1, with TRBD1 matching over 8 bases. Germline loops: CDR1 SGHRS, CDR2 YFSETQ. V lost 4 bases to trimming and J lost 3 bases; unmatched junction nucleotides: 8. CDR3 length equals 15 residues. In DNA, the CDR3 is TGCGCCAGCAGCCGACAGGGGTCTGTGGACACTGAAGCTTTCTTT. This codes for CASSRQGSVDTEAFF.

The V and J genes are TRBV18 and TRBJ2-2; 7 nucleotides line up with TRBD1. There are 16 residues in the CDR3. V lost 6 bases to trimming and J lost 2 bases; unmatched junction nucleotides: 9. The V gene's germline CDR1 is KGHSH and CDR2 LQKENI. The CDR3 loop reads CASSPDRVTNTGELFF. The CDR3 region has the DNA TGTGCCAGCTCTCCCGACAGGGTTACTAACACCGGGGAGCTGTTTTTT.

V and J are TRBV11-3 and TRBJ2-7; possible D gene TRBD2, 6 bases. The CDR3 contains 14 residues. Germline lookup yields CDR1 SGHNT and CDR2 YENEEA. Deletions cut 5 bases from V and 4 bases from J, with 15 bases between. The CDR3 loop is CASSISGQGYEQYF. The CDR3, as DNA: TGTGCCAGCAGCATAAGCGGGCAGGGATACGAGCAGTACTTC.

V gene TRBV28 combines with J gene TRBJ1-1; possible D gene TRBD1, 5 bases. The CDR3 contains 14 residues. The V gene lost 5 bases and the J gene lost 2 bases, with 12 bases spanning the gap. CDR1 MDHEN and CDR2 SYDVKM come from the germline V gene. Written as DNA, the CDR3 is TGTGCCAGCAGTCGCGGGGGTCAAAACACTGAAGCTTTCTTT. Encoded protein: CASSRGGQNTEAFF.

The chain has TRBV10-3 and TRBJ1-4; TRBD1 might be the D (5 bases). V lost 8 bases, J lost 7 bases, and 17 bases lay in between. Germline V gives CDR1 ENHRY, CDR2 SYGVKD. The CDR3 consists of 14 residues. The CDR3, as DNA: TGTGCCATCGGGGGGGTCGGCTCGGGTGAAAAACTGTTTTTT. This sequence encodes CAIGGVGSGEKLFF.

The V and J genes are TRBV2 and TRBJ1-5; no clear D gene. The V and J ends lost 4 bases and 0 bases respectively, with 7 bases between them. Germline V CDR1 and CDR2: SNHLY, FYNNEI. This CDR3 has 14 amino acids. The CDR3 loop reads CASSVELSNQPQHF. CDR3 coding DNA: TGTGCCAGCAGTGTTGAGCTTAGCAATCAGCCCCAGCATTTT.

The CDR3 loop is CASSLSHEAFF. DNA of the CDR3: TGTGCCAGCAGCTTGAGCCACGAAGCTTTCTTT. V gene TRBV5-6 combines with J gene TRBJ1-1; D unclear. The germline gives CDR1 SGHDT, CDR2 YYEEEE. V dropped 1 base and J dropped 8 bases, with 6 bases sitting between them. CDR3 length: 11 amino acids.

This clone occurred a few times. The chain links TRBV12-5 to TRBJ2-2; the D is unclear. V dropped 2 bases and J dropped 4 bases, with 8 bases sitting between them. The CDR3 is 14 residues long. The V gene's germline CDR1 is LGHNT and CDR2 FRNRAP. The CDR3 region has the DNA TGTGCTAGTGGTTTGAGCGCACGCACCGGGGAGCTGTTTTTT. This sequence encodes CASGLSARTGELFF.

V gene TRBV4-3 combines with J gene TRBJ2-3; possibly TRBD1 for D (5 bases). The CDR3 has 15 amino acids. V was trimmed by 4 bases and J by 6 bases, leaving 17 bases between them. The germline CDR1 and CDR2 sequences are LGHNA and YSLEER. The CDR3 here is CASSLIQAGADTQYF. The CDR3 coding sequence is TGCGCCAGCAGCCTTATACAGGCTGGGGCGGATACGCAGTATTTT.

This chain uses TRBV2 with TRBJ1-4; the D is unclear. The CDR3 runs 17 residues. Per germline, CDR1 SNHLY and CDR2 FYNNEI. Trimming took 4 bases from V and 4 from J, leaving 19 bases between them. CDR3 nucleotides: TGTGCCAGCAGTGTCAACCGACACCCCGATATTAATGAAAAACTGTTTTTT. Translating gives CASSVNRHPDINEKLFF.

The chain combines TRBV5-8 with TRBJ2-7; 12 bases align to TRBD2. V lost 1 base and J lost 6; bases outside the gene matches: 5. This CDR3 is 15 amino acids long. CDR1 and CDR2 from the germline V gene are SGHTS and YDEGEE. The CDR3 here is CASSLLAGGPGEQYF. CDR3 in DNA: TGTGCCAGCAGCTTGCTAGCGGGAGGGCCAGGCGAGCAGTACTTC.

The chain combines TRBV15 with TRBJ2-1, with a weak D call TRBD2 (7 bases). The CDR3 is 15 residues long. Trimming removed 3 bases at V and 3 bases at J, with 12 bases between. Germline-derived CDR1 and CDR2 are LNHNV and YYDKDF (reference sequence). The CDR3 loop is CATSRGEGVYNEQFF. CDR3 DNA: TGTGCCACCAGCAGGGGGGAGGGGGTCTACAATGAGCAGTTCTTC.

The genes are TRBV30 and TRBJ1-6; 10 bases map to TRBD1. The V gene's germline CDR1 is GTSNPN and CDR2 SVGIG (reference sequence). CDR3 length equals 16 residues. Trimming took 3 bases from V and 4 from J; bases not matched to a gene: 6. The CDR3 DNA is TGTGCCTGGAGGGGACAGGGGAGGGGGTATAATTCACCCCTCCACTTT. Encoded protein: CAWRGQGRGYNSPLHF.